Below are 7 T cell receptor beta chains sequenced from a single sample in a study of cytomegalovirus exposure and HLA in healthy donors. The PCR had 60 Vbeta and 13 Jbeta primers. The repertoire was sequenced with immunoSEQ multiplex PCR; TCRdb's copy has only in-frame clones and lacks some. This repertoire shows 180,000 or so clones, about three quarters found once; its top ten account for 3.1%. Input material: PBMCs. The receptor source for this set is a female donor in good health and CMV-seronegative.

The chain has TRBV18 and TRBJ1-5; TRBD1 agrees at 9 bases. The germline CDR1 and CDR2 sequences are KGHSH and LQKENI. The CDR3 totals 16 residues. Trimming removed 4 bases from V and 0 bases from J; junction bases left unmatched: 4. The CDR3 sequence is CASSRLGQGSNQPQHF. DNA of the CDR3: TGTGCCAGCTCACGCTTGGGACAGGGTAGCAATCAGCCCCAGCATTTT.

CDR3 coding DNA: TGCGCCAGCAGCCAAGATCTGACAGTGAATAATTCACCCCTCCACTTT. Translation gives CASSQDLTVNNSPLHF. J is TRBJ1-6 and V is TRBV4-3, with TRBD1 as a possible D gene (5 bases). CDR1 is LGHNA and CDR2 is YSLEER in the germline V gene. The V gene lost 0 bases and the J gene lost 5 bases, with 11 bases spanning the gap. This CDR3 spans 16 amino acids.

The chain links TRBV7-8 to TRBJ1-5; D possibly corresponds to TRBD1 (5 bases). The CDR3 is 15 amino acids. Germline CDR1 is SGHVS and CDR2 is FQNEAQ. The V end was cut by 1 base, the J end by 3 bases, with 10 bases between. This CDR3 reads CASSLEAGFNQPQHF. The CDR3 DNA is TGTGCCAGCAGCTTAGAGGCAGGGTTCAATCAGCCCCAGCATTTT. Full variable domain (remainder filled in from reference TRBV7-8 and TRBJ1-5): GAGVSQSPRYKVAKRGQDVALRCDPISGHVSLFWYQQALGQGPEFLTYFQNEAQLDKSGLPSDRFFAERPEGSVSTLKIQRTQQEDSAVYLCASSLEAGFNQPQHFGDGTRLSIL.

V and J are TRBV28 and TRBJ1-4, with no clear D. Germline V gene sequence: CDR1 MDHEN, CDR2 SYDVKM. The length of the CDR3 is 14 residues. V was clipped by 6 bases and J by 12 bases, with 20 bases between them. As DNA, the CDR3 is TGTGCCAGCAGGTATTTCGTCGGGCAGGAGGAACTGTTTTTT. Translated: CASRYFVGQEELFF. The whole variable domain, remainder taken from reference TRBV28 and TRBJ1-4, is DVKVTQSSRYLVKRTGEKVFLECVQDMDHENMFWYRQDPGLGLRLIYFSYDVKMKEKGDIPEGYSVSREKKERFSLILESASTNQTSMYLCASRYFVGQEELFFGSGTQLSVL.

This chain connects TRBV28 to TRBJ2-5; D call uncertain. This CDR3 is 16 amino acids long. Germline assignment: CDR1 MDHEN and CDR2 SYDVKM. V lost 3 bases and J 0 bases, leaving 14 bases between the germline ends. The CDR3 reads CASSFEADPNQETQYF. CDR3 sequence (DNA): TGTGCCAGCAGTTTCGAGGCGGATCCTAACCAAGAGACCCAGTACTTC.

The gene calls are TRBV28 and TRBJ2-1; 7 positions match TRBD1. The CDR3 sequence is 16 residues long. Losses at the gene ends were 6 bases for V and 1 base for J; bases not matched to a gene: 9. Germline-derived CDR1 and CDR2 are MDHEN and SYDVKM. The CDR3 DNA reads TGTGCCAGCAGCAACTTTACAGGGGTTTCCTACAATGAGCAGTTCTTC. It yields the protein CASSNFTGVSYNEQFF.

The J gene is TRBJ2-5, the V gene TRBV29-1; D not certain. This CDR3 has 11 residues. The V end lost 4 bases, the J end lost 4 bases, and 7 bases lay between the germline ends. Germline V gives CDR1 SQVTM, CDR2 ANQGSEA. The CDR3 sequence is CSVGRRETQYF. CDR3 nucleotide sequence: TGCAGCGTTGGACGGAGAGAGACCCAGTACTTC.